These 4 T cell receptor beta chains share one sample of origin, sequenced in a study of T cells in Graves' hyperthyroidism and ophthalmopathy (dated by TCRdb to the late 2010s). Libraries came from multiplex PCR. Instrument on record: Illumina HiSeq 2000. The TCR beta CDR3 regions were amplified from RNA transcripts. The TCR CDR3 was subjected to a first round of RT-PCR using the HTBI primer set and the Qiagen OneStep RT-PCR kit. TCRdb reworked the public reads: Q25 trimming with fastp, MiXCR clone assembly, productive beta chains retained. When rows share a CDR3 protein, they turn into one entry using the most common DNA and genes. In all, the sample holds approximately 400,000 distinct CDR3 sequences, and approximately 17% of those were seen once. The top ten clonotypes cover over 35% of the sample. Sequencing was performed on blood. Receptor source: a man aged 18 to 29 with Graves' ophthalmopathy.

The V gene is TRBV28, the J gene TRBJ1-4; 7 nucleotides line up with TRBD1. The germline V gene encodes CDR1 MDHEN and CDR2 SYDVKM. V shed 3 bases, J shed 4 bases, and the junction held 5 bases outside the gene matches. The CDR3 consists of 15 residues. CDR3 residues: CASSLLQGNNEKLFF. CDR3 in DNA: TGTGCCAGCAGTTTGTTACAGGGGAATAATGAAAAACTGTTTTTT.

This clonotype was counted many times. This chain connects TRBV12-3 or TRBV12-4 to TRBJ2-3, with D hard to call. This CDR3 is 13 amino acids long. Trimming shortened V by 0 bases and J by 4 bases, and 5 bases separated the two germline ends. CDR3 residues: CASSLAGPDTQYF. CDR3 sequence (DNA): TGTGCCAGCAGTTTAGCAGGCCCAGATACGCAGTATTTT.

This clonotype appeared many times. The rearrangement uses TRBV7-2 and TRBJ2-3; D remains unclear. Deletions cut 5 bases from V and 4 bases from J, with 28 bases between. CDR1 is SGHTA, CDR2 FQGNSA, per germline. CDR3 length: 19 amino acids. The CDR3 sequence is CASSPSSPHRRGLADTQYF. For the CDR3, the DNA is TGTGCCAGCAGCCCGTCAAGCCCCCACCGGAGAGGCTTAGCAGATACGCAGTATTTT.

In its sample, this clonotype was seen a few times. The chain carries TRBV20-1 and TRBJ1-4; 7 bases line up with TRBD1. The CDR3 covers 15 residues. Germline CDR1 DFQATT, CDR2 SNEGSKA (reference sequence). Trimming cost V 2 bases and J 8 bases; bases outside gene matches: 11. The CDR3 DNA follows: TGCAGTGCTAGATTTATCACAGGGGAGTCGGAAAAACTGTTTTTT. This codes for CSARFITGESEKLFF.